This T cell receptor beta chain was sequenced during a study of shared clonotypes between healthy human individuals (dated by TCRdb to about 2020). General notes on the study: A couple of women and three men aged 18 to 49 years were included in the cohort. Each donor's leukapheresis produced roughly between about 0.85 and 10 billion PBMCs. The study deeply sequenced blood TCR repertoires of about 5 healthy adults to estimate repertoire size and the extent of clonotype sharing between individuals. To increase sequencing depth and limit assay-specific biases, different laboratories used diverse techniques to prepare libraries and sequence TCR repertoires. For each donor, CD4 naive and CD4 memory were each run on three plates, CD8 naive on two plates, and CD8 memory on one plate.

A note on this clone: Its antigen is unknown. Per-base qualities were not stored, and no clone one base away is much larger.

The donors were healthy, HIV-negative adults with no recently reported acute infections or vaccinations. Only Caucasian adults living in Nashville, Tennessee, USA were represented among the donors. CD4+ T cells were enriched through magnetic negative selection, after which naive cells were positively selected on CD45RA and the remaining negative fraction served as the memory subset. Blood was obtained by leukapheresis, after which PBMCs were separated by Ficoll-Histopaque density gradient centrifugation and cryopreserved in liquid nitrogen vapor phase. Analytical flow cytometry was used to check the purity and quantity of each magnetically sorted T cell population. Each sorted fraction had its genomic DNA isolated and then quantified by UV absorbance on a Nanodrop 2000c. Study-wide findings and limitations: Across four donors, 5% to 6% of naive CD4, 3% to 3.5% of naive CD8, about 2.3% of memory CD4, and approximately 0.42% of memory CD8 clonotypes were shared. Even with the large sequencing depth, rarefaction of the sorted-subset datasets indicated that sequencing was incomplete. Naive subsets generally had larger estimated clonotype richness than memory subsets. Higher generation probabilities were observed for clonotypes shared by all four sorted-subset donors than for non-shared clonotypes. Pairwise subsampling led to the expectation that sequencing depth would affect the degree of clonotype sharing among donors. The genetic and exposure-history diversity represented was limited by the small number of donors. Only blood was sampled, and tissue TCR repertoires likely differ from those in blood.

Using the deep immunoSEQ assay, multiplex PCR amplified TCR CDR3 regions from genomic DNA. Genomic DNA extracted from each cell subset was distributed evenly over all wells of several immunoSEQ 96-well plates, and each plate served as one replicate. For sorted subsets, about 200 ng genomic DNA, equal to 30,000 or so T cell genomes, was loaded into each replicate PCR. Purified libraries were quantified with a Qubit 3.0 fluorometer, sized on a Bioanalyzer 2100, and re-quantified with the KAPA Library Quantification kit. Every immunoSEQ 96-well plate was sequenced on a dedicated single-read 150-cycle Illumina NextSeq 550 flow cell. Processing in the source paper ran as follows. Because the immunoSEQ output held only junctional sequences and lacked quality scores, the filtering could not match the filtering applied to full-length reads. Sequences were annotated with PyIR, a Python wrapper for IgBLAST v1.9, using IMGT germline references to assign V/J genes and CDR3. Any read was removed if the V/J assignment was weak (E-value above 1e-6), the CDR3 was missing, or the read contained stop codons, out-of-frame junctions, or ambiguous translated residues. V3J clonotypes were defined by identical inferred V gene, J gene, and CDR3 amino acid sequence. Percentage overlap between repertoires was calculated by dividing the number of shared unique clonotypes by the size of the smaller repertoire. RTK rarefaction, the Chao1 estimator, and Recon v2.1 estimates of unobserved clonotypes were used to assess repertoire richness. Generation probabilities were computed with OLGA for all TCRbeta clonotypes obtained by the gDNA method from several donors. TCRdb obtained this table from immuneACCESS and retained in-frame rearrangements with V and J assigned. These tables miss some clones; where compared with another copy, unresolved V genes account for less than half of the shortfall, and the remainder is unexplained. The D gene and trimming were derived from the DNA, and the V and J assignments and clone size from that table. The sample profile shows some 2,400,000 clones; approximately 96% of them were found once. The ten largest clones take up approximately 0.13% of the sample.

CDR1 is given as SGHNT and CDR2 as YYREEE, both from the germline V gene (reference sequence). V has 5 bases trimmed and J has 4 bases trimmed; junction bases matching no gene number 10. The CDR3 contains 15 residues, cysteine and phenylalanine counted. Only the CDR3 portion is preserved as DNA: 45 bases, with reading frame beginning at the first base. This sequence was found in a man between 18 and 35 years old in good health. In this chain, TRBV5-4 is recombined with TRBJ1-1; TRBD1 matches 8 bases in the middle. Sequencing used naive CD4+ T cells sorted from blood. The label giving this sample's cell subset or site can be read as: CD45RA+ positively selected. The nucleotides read TGTGCCAGCAGTGGACAGGGTGCCCTCATCACTGAAGCTTTCTTT. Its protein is CASSGQGALITEAFF.